Below, 10 T cell receptor beta chains from the same sample are listed, as sequenced in a study of T cell responses to AZD1222 COVID-19 vaccine. This table comes from immunoSEQ multiplex PCR, and its TCRdb copy is limited to in-frame clones, with some not included. The table lists 130,000 or so clones, around 83% of them singletons, with roughly 12% in the top ten. This material consisted of peripheral blood, taken on day 0 of AZD1222 vaccination. All receptors come from an adult in good health.

In regard to this clone: The same CDR3 also results from other DNA sequences found in this sample. The chain joins TRBV3-1 (or the pseudogene TRBV3-2) to TRBJ1-1; no clear D gene. V lost 3 bases and J 5 bases, leaving 7 bases between the germline ends. The V gene's germline CDR1 is LGHDT and CDR2 YNNKEL (reference sequence). The CDR3 extends over 12 amino acids. CDR3 protein: CASSQIGTEAFF. Written as DNA, the CDR3 is TGTGCCAGCAGCCAGATAGGAACTGAAGCTTTCTTT.

V is TRBV5-1 and J is TRBJ2-1, with 12 bases that match TRBD2. CDR1 and CDR2 (germline): SGHRS, YFSETQ. This CDR3 is built from 16 residues. J was trimmed by 3 bases and V by 0 bases; bases with no gene match: 1. The CDR3, as DNA: TGCGCCAGCAGCTTGGCGACTAGCGGGGGCTACAATGAGCAGTTCTTC. This codes for CASSLATSGGYNEQFF.

V usage is TRBV5-6 and J usage is TRBJ1-1; 11 bases fit TRBD1. Germline V gives CDR1 SGHDT, CDR2 YYEEEE. V dropped 4 bases and J dropped 5; count of bases not matched to a gene: 4. The CDR3 sequence is 14 residues long. CDR3: CASSRGQGGTEAFF. The CDR3 DNA reads TGTGCCAGCAGCCGGGGACAGGGGGGAACTGAAGCTTTCTTT.

The J gene is TRBJ2-4, the V gene TRBV19, with D tentatively TRBD1 or TRBD2 (6 bases each). The germline CDR1 and CDR2 sequences are LNHDA and SQIVND (reference sequence). The ends were cut back, 6 bases at V and 6 bases at J, with 12 bases in the middle. The length of the CDR3 is 13 residues. CDR3 region: CASSTKGGNIQYF. CDR3 nucleotides: TGTGCCAGTAGCACGAAGGGGGGAAACATTCAGTACTTC. The entire variable domain, with the rest obtained from reference TRBV19 and TRBJ2-4, is as follows: DGGITQSPKYLFRKEGQNVTLSCEQNLNHDAMYWYRQDPGQGLRLIYYSQIVNDFQKGDIAEGYSVSREKKESFPLTVTSAQKNPTAFYLCASSTKGGNIQYFGAGTRLSVL.

V usage is TRBV19 and J usage is TRBJ1-6; TRBD1 matches at 7 bases. The CDR3 is 13 amino acids. The junction had 5 bases not matched to a gene; V was cut back by 8 bases and J by 7 bases. Germline V gene sequence: CDR1 LNHDA, CDR2 SQIVND (reference sequence). The CDR3 sequence is CASFAGGNSPLHF. The CDR3 DNA sequence: TGTGCCAGTTTCGCAGGGGGAAATTCACCCCTCCACTTT.

CDR3: CASSQGTGDNYGYTF. In DNA form, the CDR3 reads TGTGCCAGCAGCCAAGGTACAGGGGACAACTATGGCTACACCTTC. The chain is built from TRBV4-2 and TRBJ1-2, with 7 nucleotides matching TRBD1. V gave up 1 base and J gave up 2 bases; unmatched junction bases: 4. The CDR3 totals 15 residues. Germline values: CDR1 LGHNA, CDR2 YNFKEQ.

The chain is built from TRBV7-7 and TRBJ1-5; D gene ambiguous. V dropped 5 bases and J dropped 2 bases, with 13 bases sitting between them. Germline assignment: CDR1 SSHAT and CDR2 FNYEAQ (reference sequence). The length of the CDR3 is 15 residues. DNA for the CDR3: TGTGCCAGCAGCCCTCCCCGGGAGGGCAATCAGCCCCAGCATTTT. Its translation is CASSPPREGNQPQHF. The variable domain in full, with the rest retrieved from reference TRBV7-7 and TRBJ1-5, is GAGVSQSPRYKVTKRGQDVTLRCDPISSHATLYWYQQALGQGPEFLTYFNYEAQPDKSGLPSDRFSAERPEGSISTLTIQRTEQRDSAMYRCASSPPREGNQPQHFGDGTRLSIL.

The V call is TRBV7-3, the J call TRBJ2-1, with D perhaps matching TRBD1 or TRBD2 (6 bases each). The germline V gene encodes CDR1 SGHTA and CDR2 FQGTGA. This CDR3 has 17 residues. V lost 5 bases, J lost 4 bases, and 21 bases lay in between. The CDR3 DNA follows: TGTGCCAGCAGCCCTGGAGGGGTAGGGGGTGGATACAATGAGCAGTTCTTC. Its translation is CASSPGGVGGGYNEQFF.

This clone was seen only once. The chain uses TRBV5-1 and TRBJ1-1, with 8 bases matching TRBD1. The CDR3 has 17 residues. In germline, CDR1 is SGHRS, CDR2 YFSETQ. After removal of 0 bases from V and 5 bases from J, the junction contained 12 bases not matched to a gene. CDR3 sequence (DNA): TGCGCCAGCAGCTTGGATGCAGGGGGCTTAGGAAAAACTGAAGCTTTCTTT. It specifies CASSLDAGGLGKTEAFF.

The rearrangement links TRBV5-6 to TRBJ1-4, with no clear D. Germline V gene sequence: CDR1 SGHDT, CDR2 YYEEEE. V lost 1 base to trimming and J lost 8 bases, with 9 bases between them. This CDR3 contains 13 residues. CDR3 region: CASSLRAREKLFF. As DNA, the CDR3 is TGTGCCAGCAGCTTGCGGGCCCGGGAAAAACTGTTTTTT. Full variable domain (rest looked up from reference TRBV5-6 and TRBJ1-4): DAGVTQSPTHLIKTRGQQVTLRCSPKSGHDTVSWYQQALGQGPQFIFQYYEEEERQRGNFPDRFSGHQFPNYSSELNVNALLLGDSALYLCASSLRAREKLFFGSGTQLSVL.